This T cell receptor beta chain was identified during a study of metastatic and nonmetastatic thyroid tumors. Study background: Repertoire data that came from the blood and tumor or nodule tissue of malignant and benign thyroid patients were compared. Study observations and caveats: Significantly greater TCR beta diversity was reportedly found in malignant thyroid tumors than in benign nodules (in blood and tumor).

How the authors handled the data: A classifier for distant metastasis in papillary thyroid cancer was constructed using CDR3 differences observed across clinicopathological groups. TCRdb reassembled clones from the PCR reads with MiXCR. The V and J calls come from TCRdb's annotation, not from the publication. Found here are about 15,000 clones, roughly 24% of them singletons; the top ten hold around 7.7%. In the case of this clone: Its antigen is unknown.

Trimming pared 5 bases from V and 7 bases from J, leaving 12 bases between. CDR1 is SGHAT, CDR2 FQNNGV, per germline. CDR3 length equals 13 residues. Ahead of thyroid surgery, no patient had received treatment of any kind. This sequence originates from a female donor with papillary thyroid cancer or a benign thyroid nodule (not recorded which). Some clones in this sample may be carry-over from other donors' samples. This chain links TRBV11-2 with TRBJ2-1; TRBD1 is a possible D gene (5 bases). Source material: tumor tissue. CDR3 sequence (DNA): TGTGCCAGCAGCCTGTCAGGGCTTAATGAGCAGTTCTTC. This translates into CASSLSGLNEQFF.